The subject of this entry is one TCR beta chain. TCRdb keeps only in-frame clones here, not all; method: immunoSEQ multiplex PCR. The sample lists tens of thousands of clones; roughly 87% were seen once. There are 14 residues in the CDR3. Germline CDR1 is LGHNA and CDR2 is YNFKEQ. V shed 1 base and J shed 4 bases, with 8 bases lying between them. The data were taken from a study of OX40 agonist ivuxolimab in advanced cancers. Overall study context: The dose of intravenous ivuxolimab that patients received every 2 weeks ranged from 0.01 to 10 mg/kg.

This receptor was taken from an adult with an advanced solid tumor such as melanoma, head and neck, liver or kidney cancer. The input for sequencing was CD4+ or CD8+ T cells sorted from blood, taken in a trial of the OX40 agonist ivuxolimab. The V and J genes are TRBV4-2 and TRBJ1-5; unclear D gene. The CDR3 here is CASSQAQSNQPQHF. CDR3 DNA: TGTGCCAGCAGCCAAGCACAGTCAAATCAGCCCCAGCATTTT.